These T cell receptor beta chains were read from a single sample in a study of blood T cell repertoires in COVID-19. Method: immunoSEQ multiplex PCR; TCRdb's copy keeps in-frame clones and lacks some. This table has under 200,000 clones, 88% appearing once. Sequencing input: peripheral blood. Source of these receptors: a man aged 35-49 years with active or convalescent COVID-19. CDR3s include the opening cysteine and the closing phenylalanine or tryptophan. The order of the fields is V gene, J gene, D gene, clone size, CDR3 DNA, CDR3 protein. A D gene is named only where the DNA matches it firmly. Size is omitted from some rows. Given values are once, few, many or a class for expanded clones.

>TRBV24-1|TRBJ2-2|.|.
TGTGCCACCAGTGACCGGGACACCGGGGAGCTGTTTTTT
CATSDRDTGELFF
>TRBV6-6|TRBJ1-5|.|.
TGTGCCAGCAGTTACGGGCAGGGAGGTCAGCCCCAGCATTTT
CASSYGQGGQPQHF
>TRBV4-1|TRBJ2-2|TRBD2|.
TGCGCCAGCAGCCGAAAGCGGGAGGGCCTCACCGGGGAGCTGTTTTTT
CASSRKREGLTGELFF
>TRBV6-2/TRBV6-3|TRBJ1-1|.|.
TGTGCCAGCAGTTACCGCGGACAGCTGAACACTGAAGCTTTCTTT
CASSYRGQLNTEAFF
>TRBV7-6|TRBJ1-5|.|.
TGTGCCAGCAGCCGAACGGTGCGTCAGGGGATCAATCAGCCCCAGCATTTT
CASSRTVRQGINQPQHF
>TRBV11-2|TRBJ2-2|.|.
TGTGCCAGCAGCTCGCCTCAGGGTCCGAACACCGGGGAGCTGTTTTTT
CASSSPQGPNTGELFF
>TRBV19|TRBJ1-2|TRBD1|.
TGTGCCAGTAGGACCACAGGGGCCGGCTACACCTTC
CASRTTGAGYTF
>TRBV6-1|TRBJ1-5|.|.
TGTGCCAGCAGTGAAGCATTAGTCAATCAGGGACAGCCCCAGCATTTT
CASSEALVNQGQPQHF
>TRBV5-4|TRBJ1-2|.|.
TGTGCCAGCAGTAAAGGGGCAGCTAACTATGGCTACACCTTC
CASSKGAANYGYTF
>TRBV12-3/TRBV12-4|TRBJ2-2|.|.
TGTGCCAGCAGTGACAAGAACACCGGGGAGCTGTTTTTT
CASSDKNTGELFF
>TRBV28|TRBJ2-2|TRBD2|.
TGTGCCAGCAGTTCATCTCTTTTGACTAGCGCGAACACCGGGGAGCTGTTTTTT
CASSSSLLTSANTGELFF
>TRBV7-2|TRBJ1-2|TRBD1|.
TGTGCCAGCAGCCCGGCCGGGACAGGGACCGGCTACACCTTC
CASSPAGTGTGYTF
>TRBV27|TRBJ1-6|TRBD1|.
TGTGCCAGCAGTTTCAACAGGGGTTCACCCCTCCACTTT
CASSFNRGSPLHF
>TRBV6-1|TRBJ2-7|.|.
TGTGCCAGCAGTGAAGCGTCAGGCTACGAGCAGTACTTC
CASSEASGYEQYF
>TRBV12-3/TRBV12-4|TRBJ2-3|.|once
TGTGCCAGCACTGAGTTCCCCACAGATACGCAGTATTTT
CASTEFPTDTQYF
>TRBV19|TRBJ1-1|.|.
TGTGCCAGTAGTATCGGGAGCTCCCACGGGAACACTGAAGCTTTCTTT
CASSIGSSHGNTEAFF
>TRBV24-1|TRBJ2-6|.|.
TGTGCCACCAGTGATCCGCGGTCCAGCTCTGGGGCCAACGTCCTGACTTTC
CATSDPRSSSGANVLTF
>TRBV6-4|TRBJ2-3|TRBD2|.
TGTGCCAGCAGCACTAGCGGGAGGGGCACAGATACGCAGTATTTT
CASSTSGRGTDTQYF
>TRBV6-1|TRBJ1-1|.|.
TGTGCCAGCAGTGAACGAGGGGGGGGACGAGCTTTCTTT
CASSERGGGRAFF
>TRBV11-2|TRBJ2-3|.|.
TGTGCCAGCAGCGACTCGGGACTTAGCACAGATACGCAGTATTTT
CASSDSGLSTDTQYF
>TRBV27|TRBJ2-7|.|once
TGTGCCAGCAGTTTTCAGTTCGCCTACGAGCAGTACTTC
CASSFQFAYEQYF
>TRBV4-2|TRBJ2-1|.|.
TGTGCCAGCAGCCAGAGGGTCGGGTCAGAAGTGGGTGAGCAGTTCTTC
CASSQRVGSEVGEQFF
>TRBV5-6|TRBJ1-2|TRBD1|.
TGTGCCAGCAGCTTTCGACAGGGAATCAGCTATGGCTACACCTTC
CASSFRQGISYGYTF
>TRBV27|TRBJ1-2|.|once
TGTGCCAGCAGTCGGACAGCGACCAACTATGGCTACACCTTC
CASSRTATNYGYTF